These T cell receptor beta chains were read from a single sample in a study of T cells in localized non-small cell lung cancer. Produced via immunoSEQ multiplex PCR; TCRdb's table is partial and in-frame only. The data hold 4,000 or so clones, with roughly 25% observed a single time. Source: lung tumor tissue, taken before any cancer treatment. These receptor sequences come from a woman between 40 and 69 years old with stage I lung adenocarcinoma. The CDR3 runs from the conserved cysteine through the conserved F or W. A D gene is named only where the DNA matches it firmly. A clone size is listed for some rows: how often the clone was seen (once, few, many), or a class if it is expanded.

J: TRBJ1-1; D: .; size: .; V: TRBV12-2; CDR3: CASYRGSMNTEAFF; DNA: TGTGCCAGTTACAGGGGGAGCATGAACACTGAAGCTTTCTTT
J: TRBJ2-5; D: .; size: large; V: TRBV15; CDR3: CATSRDLLVGQQETQYF; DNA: TGTGCCACCAGCAGAGATTTGTTAGTAGGGCAACAAGAGACCCAGTACTTC
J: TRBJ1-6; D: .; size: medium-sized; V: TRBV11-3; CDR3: CASSLDLRVLGNSPLHF; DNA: TGTGCCAGCAGCTTAGACCTCCGGGTCCTTGGGAATTCACCCCTCCACTTT
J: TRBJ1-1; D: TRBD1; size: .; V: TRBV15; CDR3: CATSRDPLGTGVDTEAFF; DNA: TGTGCCACCAGCAGAGATCCGCTCGGGACAGGGGTTGATACTGAAGCTTTCTTT
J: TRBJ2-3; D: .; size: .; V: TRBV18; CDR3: CASSLALASPGTDTQYF; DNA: TGTGCCAGCTCCCTAGCCCTAGCCTCACCCGGCACAGATACGCAGTATTTT
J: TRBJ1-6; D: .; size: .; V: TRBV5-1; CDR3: CASSVGHGGNSPLHF; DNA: TGCGCCAGCAGCGTGGGACACGGCGGTAATTCACCCCTCCACTTT
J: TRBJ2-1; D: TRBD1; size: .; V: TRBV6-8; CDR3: CASSTRTGSSYNEQFF; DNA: TGTGCCAGCAGTACTCGGACAGGGTCCTCCTACAATGAGCAGTTCTTC
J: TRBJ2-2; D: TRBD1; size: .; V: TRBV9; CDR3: CASTQGANTGELFF; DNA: TGTGCCAGCACGCAGGGGGCGAACACCGGGGAGCTGTTTTTT
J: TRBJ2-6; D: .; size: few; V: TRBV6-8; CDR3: CASSSGAAGANVLTF; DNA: TGTGCCAGCAGTTCCGGGGCAGCTGGGGCCAACGTCCTGACTTTC
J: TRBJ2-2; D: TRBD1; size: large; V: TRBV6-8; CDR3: CASRRTGASNTGELFF; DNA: TGTGCCAGCAGACGGACAGGCGCTTCGAACACCGGGGAGCTGTTTTTT
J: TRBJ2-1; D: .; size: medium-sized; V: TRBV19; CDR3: CASSQTAYNEQFF; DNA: TGTGCCAGTAGTCAGACAGCCTACAATGAGCAGTTCTTC
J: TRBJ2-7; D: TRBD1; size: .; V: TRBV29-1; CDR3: CSVEGQTTYEQYF; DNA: TGCAGCGTTGAGGGACAGACAACCTACGAGCAGTACTTC
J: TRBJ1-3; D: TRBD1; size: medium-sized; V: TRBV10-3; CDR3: CAISEGQGGTTIYF; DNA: TGTGCCATCAGTGAGGGACAGGGAGGAACCACCATATATTTT
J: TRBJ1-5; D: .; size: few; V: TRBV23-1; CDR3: CASKKGEEGNQPQHF; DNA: TGCGCCAGCAAAAAGGGGGAGGAGGGCAATCAGCCCCAGCATTTT
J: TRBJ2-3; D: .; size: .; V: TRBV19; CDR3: CASSVTGTTDTQYF; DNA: TGTGCCAGTAGTGTGACAGGAACCACAGATACGCAGTATTTT
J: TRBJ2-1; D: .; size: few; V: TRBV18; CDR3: CASSPGWRGEHNEQFF; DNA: TGTGCCAGCTCACCAGGGTGGCGCGGGGAACACAATGAGCAGTTCTTC
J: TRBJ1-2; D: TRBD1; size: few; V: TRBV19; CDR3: CASSFGQGNYGYTF; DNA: TGTGCCAGTAGTTTCGGACAGGGGAACTATGGCTACACCTTC
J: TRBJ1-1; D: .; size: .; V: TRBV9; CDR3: CASTSWGDTEAFF; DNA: TGTGCCAGCACTAGCTGGGGCGACACTGAAGCTTTCTTT
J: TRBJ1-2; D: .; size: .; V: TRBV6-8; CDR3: CASSERAGAGNYGYTF; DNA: TGTGCCAGCAGTGAGCGGGCAGGGGCGGGGAACTATGGCTACACCTTC
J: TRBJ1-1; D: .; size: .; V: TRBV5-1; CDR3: CASSFSRENTEAFF; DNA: TGCGCCAGCAGCTTTTCCAGGGAGAACACTGAAGCTTTCTTT
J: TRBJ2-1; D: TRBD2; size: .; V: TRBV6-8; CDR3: CASSGTSGGVPGNEQFF; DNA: TGTGCCAGCAGTGGGACTAGCGGGGGAGTCCCCGGCAATGAGCAGTTCTTC
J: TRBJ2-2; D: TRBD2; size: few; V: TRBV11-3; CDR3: CASSLLAGAENTGELFF; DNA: TGTGCCAGCAGCCTCCTAGCGGGGGCCGAGAACACCGGGGAGCTGTTTTTT
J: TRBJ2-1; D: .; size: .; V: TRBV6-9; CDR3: CASNRDNEQFF; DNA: TGTGCCAGCAACAGGGACAATGAGCAGTTCTTC
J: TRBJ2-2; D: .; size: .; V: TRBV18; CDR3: CASSPPQGRSYTGELFF; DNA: TGTGCCAGCTCACCACCGCAGGGACGGTCGTACACCGGGGAGCTGTTTTTT
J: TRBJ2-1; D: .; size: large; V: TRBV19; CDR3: CASSIEVRGTQFF; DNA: TGTGCCAGTAGTATAGAGGTTCGGGGTACCCAGTTCTTC
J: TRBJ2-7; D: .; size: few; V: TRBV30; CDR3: CAWSLSHGRAEQYF; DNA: TGTGCCTGGAGTTTAAGTCACGGACGGGCCGAGCAGTACTTC
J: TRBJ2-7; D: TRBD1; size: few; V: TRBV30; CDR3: CAWDRDRGNYEQYF; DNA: TGTGCCTGGGACCGGGACAGGGGGAACTACGAGCAGTACTTC
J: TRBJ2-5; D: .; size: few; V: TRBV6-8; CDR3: CASTPIIGGQETQYF; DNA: TGTGCCAGCACACCCATTATCGGGGGTCAAGAGACCCAGTACTTC
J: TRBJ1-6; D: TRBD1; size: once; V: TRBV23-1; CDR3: CASSYSQEAGGNSPLHF; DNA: TGCGCCAGCTCATACTCCCAGGAGGCAGGGGGAAATTCACCCCTCCACTTT
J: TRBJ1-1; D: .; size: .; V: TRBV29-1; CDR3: CSVAGAVTEAFF; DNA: TGCAGCGTTGCGGGGGCGGTCACTGAAGCTTTCTTT
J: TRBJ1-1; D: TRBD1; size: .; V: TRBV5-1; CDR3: CASSLRGTANTEAFF; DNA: TGCGCCAGCAGCTTGAGGGGGACAGCTAACACTGAAGCTTTCTTT
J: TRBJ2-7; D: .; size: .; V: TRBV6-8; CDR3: CASMRSSYEQYF; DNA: TGTGCCAGCATGAGGTCCTCCTACGAGCAGTACTTC
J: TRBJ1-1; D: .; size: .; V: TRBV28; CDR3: CASSLWEPTEAFF; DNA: TGTGCCAGCAGTTTATGGGAGCCGACTGAAGCTTTCTTT
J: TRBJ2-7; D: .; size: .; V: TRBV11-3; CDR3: CASSPVGRSYEQYF; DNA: TGTGCCAGCAGCCCGGTGGGCCGCTCCTACGAGCAGTACTTC
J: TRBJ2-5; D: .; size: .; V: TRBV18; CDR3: CASSPPARGRETQYF; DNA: TGTGCCAGCTCACCACCGGCGCGGGGACGGGAGACCCAGTACTTC
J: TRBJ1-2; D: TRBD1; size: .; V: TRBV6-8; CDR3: CASSYSPYDREGYTF; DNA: TGTGCCAGCAGTTACTCGCCTTATGACAGGGAAGGCTACACCTTC
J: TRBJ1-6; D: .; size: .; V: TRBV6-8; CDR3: CASSTGTYNSPLHF; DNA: TGTGCCAGCAGTACCGGGACGTATAATTCACCCCTCCACTTT
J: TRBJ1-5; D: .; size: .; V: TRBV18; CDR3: CASSPLRNQPQHF; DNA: TGTGCCAGCTCACCCCTAAGGAATCAGCCCCAGCATTTT
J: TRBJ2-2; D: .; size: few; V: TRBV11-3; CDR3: CASSHGSPNTGELFF; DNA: TGTGCCAGCAGCCACGGGTCCCCAAACACCGGGGAGCTGTTTTTT
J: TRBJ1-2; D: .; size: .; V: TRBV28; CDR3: CASSLSDTTYTF; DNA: TGTGCCAGCAGTTTATCCGACACTACGTACACCTTC
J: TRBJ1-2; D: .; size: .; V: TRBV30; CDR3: CAWSGYSDYGYTF; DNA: TGTGCCTGGTCAGGGTATTCGGACTATGGCTACACCTTC
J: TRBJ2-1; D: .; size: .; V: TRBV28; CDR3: CASNFVRGYNEQFF; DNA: TGTGCCAGCAATTTTGTAAGGGGGTACAATGAGCAGTTCTTC